One and the same sample provided the 7 T cell receptor beta chains below, sequenced in a study of identical twins. Using its own MiXCR run on the 5' RACE reads, TCRdb lists one record per CDR3 protein. The table shows 350,000 to 450,000 distinct CDR3 sequences, with approximately 17% occurring only once. The specimen was naive T cells sorted from blood. The origin of the receptors is a man aged 45-65 years in good health.

In this sample, this clonotype turned up many times. V gene TRBV20-1 combines with J gene TRBJ2-1; no clear D. Trimming pared 0 bases from V and 4 bases from J, leaving 10 bases between. CDR3 length: 14 amino acids. The germline CDR1 and CDR2 sequences are DFQATT and SNEGSKA (reference sequence). The CDR3 coding sequence is TGCAGTGCTAGAGATCAAGCACGTTACAATGAGCAGTTCTTC. It translates to CSARDQARYNEQFF.

The V and J genes are TRBV20-1 and TRBJ2-2; TRBD1 agrees at 9 bases. After removal of 0 bases from V and 2 bases from J, the junction contained 4 bases not matched to a gene. CDR1 is DFQATT, CDR2 SNEGSKA, per germline (reference sequence). CDR3 length: 16 residues. The DNA of the CDR3 is TGCAGTGCTAGAGATGGGACAGGGAGAAACACCGGGGAGCTGTTTTTT. Translating gives CSARDGTGRNTGELFF.

This clonotype was seen a handful of times. The rearrangement links TRBV10-3 to TRBJ2-3, with D unresolved. CDR3 length: 14 amino acids. The germline CDR1 and CDR2 sequences are ENHRY and SYGVKD. Trimming stripped 8 bases from V and 2 bases from J, with 14 bases between. Here the CDR3 DNA reads TGTGCCATCGGATTGTCCGTACACACAGATACGCAGTATTTT. Its protein product is CAIGLSVHTDTQYF.

The table lists this clonotype with many counts. The junction differs from germline at one of its ends, possibly a read error. The chain combines TRBV10-3 with TRBJ2-1; the match to TRBD2 covers 8 bases. The CDR3 has 15 residues. Per the germline V gene, CDR1 is ENHRY and CDR2 is SYGVKD. The CDR3 sequence: CAISERGAGDKEQFF. The CDR3 DNA reads TGTGCCATCAGCGAGCGGGGAGCGGGAGACAAGGAGCAGTTCTTC.

This clonotype was found a few times. This rearrangement joins TRBV9 to TRBJ1-2; no clear D gene. The CDR3 has 15 amino acids. Germline CDR1 is SGDLS and CDR2 is YYNGEE. Trimming stripped 0 bases from V and 1 base from J, with 10 bases between. The DNA for the CDR3 is TGTGCCAGCAGCGTAGGAGGGAGAGTTAACTATGGCTACACCTTC. Encoded protein: CASSVGGRVNYGYTF.

The table lists this clonotype with a few counts. The genes are TRBV18 and TRBJ2-1, with 9 bases fitting TRBD1. The ends lost 2 bases at V and 6 bases at J; junction bases unmatched: 8. The CDR3 consists of 16 residues. Germline values: CDR1 KGHSH, CDR2 LQKENI. This CDR3 reads CASSPKGTGSGNEQFF. As DNA, the CDR3 is TGTGCCAGCTCACCAAAAGGGACAGGGTCGGGCAATGAGCAGTTCTTC.

The chain links TRBV29-1 to TRBJ2-3; 8 bases align to TRBD1. CDR3 length: 14 amino acids. Unmatched junction bases numbered 3, after V lost 4 bases and J lost 0 bases. CDR1 is SQVTM, CDR2 ANQGSEA, per germline. The CDR3 DNA sequence: TGCAGCGTTGTGACAGGGGTGAGCACAGATACGCAGTATTTT. This codes for CSVVTGVSTDTQYF.